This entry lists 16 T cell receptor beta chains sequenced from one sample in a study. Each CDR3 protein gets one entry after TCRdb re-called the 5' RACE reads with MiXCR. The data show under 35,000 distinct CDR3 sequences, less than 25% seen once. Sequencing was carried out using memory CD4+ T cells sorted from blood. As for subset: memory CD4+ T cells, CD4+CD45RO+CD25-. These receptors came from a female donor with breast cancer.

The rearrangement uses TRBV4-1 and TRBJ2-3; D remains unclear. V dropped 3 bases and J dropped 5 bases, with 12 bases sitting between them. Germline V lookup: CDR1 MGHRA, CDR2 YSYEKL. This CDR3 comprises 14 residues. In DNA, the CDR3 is TGCGCCAGCAGCCATGGCGCTGGTAGAGATACGCAGTATTTT. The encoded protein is CASSHGAGRDTQYF.

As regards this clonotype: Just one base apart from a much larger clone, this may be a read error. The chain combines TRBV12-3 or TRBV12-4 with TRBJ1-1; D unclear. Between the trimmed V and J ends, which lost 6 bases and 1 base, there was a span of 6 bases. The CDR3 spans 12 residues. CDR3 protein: CASRDPNTEAFF. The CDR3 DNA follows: TGTGCCAGCAGAGATCCGAACACTGAAGCTTTCTTT.

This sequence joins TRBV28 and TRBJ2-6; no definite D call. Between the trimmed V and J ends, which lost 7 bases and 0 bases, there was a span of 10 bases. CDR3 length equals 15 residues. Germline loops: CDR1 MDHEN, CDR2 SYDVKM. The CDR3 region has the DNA TGTGCCAGCATATCCGACCCCTCTGGGGCCAACGTCCTGACTTTC. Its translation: CASISDPSGANVLTF.

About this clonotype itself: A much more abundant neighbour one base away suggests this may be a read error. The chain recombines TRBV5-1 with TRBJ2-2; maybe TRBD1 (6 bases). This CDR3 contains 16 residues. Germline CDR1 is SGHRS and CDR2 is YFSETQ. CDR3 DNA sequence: TGCGTCAGCAGCCTAGACAGGCACGCGAACACCGGGGAGCTGTTTTTT. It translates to CVSSLDRHANTGELFF.

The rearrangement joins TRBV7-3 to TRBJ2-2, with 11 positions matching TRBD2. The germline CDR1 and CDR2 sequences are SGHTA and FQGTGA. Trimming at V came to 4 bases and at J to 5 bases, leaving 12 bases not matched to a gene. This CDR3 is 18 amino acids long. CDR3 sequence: CASSSRLAGLWGTGELFF. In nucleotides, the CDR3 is TGTGCCAGCAGCTCCCGACTAGCGGGGCTCTGGGGTACCGGGGAGCTGTTTTTT.

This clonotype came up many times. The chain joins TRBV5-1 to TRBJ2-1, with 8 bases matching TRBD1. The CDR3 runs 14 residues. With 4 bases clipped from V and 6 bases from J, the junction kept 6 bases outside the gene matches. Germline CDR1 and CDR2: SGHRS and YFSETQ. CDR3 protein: CASSLRTGFNEQFF. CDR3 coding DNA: TGCGCCAGCAGCCTGAGGACAGGGTTCAATGAGCAGTTCTTC.

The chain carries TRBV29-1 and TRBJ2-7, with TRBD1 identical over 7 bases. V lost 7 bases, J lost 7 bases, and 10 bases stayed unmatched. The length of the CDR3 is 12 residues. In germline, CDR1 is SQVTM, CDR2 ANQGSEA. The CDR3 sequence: CSELTGKGEQYF. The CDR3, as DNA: TGCAGCGAGCTGACAGGGAAGGGAGAGCAGTACTTC.

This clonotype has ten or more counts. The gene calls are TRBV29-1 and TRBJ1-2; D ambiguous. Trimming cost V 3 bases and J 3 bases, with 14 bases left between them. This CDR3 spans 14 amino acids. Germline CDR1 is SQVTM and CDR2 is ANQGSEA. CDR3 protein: CSVDRAPPHYGYTF. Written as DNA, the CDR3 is TGCAGCGTTGACCGGGCACCACCCCACTATGGCTACACCTTC.

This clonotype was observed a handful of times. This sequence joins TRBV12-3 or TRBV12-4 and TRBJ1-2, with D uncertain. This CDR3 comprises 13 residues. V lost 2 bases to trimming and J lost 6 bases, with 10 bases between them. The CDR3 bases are TGTGCCAGCAGTTTAAGTGCTTTTGATGGCTACACCTTC. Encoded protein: CASSLSAFDGYTF.

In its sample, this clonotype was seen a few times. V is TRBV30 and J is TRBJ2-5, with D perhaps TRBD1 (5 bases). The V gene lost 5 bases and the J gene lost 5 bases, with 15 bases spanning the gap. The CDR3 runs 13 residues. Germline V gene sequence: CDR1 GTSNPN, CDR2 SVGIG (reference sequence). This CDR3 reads CAWSLGQLETQYF. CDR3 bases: TGTGCCTGGTCCTTGGGGCAGTTGGAGACCCAGTACTTC.

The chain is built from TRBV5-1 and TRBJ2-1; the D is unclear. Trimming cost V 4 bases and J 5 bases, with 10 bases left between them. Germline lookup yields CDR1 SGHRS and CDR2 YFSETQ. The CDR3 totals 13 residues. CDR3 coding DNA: TGCGCCAGCAGCAGGCAGGTAGACAATGAGCAGTTCTTC. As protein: CASSRQVDNEQFF.

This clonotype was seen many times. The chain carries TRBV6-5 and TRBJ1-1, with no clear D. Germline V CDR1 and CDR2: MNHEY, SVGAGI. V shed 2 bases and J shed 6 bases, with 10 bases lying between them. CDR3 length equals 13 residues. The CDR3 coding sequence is TGTGCCAGCAGTTACCTGGGAGGCGCTGAAGCTTTCTTT. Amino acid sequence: CASSYLGGAEAFF.

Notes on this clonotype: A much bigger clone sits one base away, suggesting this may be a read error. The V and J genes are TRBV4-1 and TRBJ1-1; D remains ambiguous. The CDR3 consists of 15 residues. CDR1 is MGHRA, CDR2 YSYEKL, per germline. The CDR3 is CAGSQDPGMNTEAFF. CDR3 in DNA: TGCGCCGGCAGCCAAGATCCGGGAATGAACACTGAAGCTTTCTTT.

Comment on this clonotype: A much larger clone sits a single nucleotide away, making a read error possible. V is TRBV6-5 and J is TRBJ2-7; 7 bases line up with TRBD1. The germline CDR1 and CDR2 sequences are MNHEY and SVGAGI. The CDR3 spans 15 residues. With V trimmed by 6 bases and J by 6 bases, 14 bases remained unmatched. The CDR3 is CASSLSPGQPCEQYF. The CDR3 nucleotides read TGTGCCAGCAGCCTCTCCCCGGGACAGCCGTGCGAGCAGTACTTC.

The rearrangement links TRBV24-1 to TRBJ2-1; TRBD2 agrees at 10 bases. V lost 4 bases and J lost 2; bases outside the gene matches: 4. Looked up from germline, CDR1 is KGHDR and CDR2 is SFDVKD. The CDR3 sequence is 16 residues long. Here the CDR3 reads CATSEPGLAPYNEQFF. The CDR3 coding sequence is TGTGCCACCAGTGAGCCGGGACTAGCGCCCTACAATGAGCAGTTCTTC.

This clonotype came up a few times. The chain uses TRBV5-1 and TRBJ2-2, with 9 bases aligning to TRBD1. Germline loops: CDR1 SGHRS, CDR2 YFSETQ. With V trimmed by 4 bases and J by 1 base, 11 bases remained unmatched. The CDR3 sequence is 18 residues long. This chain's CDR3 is CASSPVINRGLNTGELFF. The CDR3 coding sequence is TGCGCCAGCAGCCCAGTTATTAACAGGGGGCTGAACACCGGGGAGCTGTTTTTT.